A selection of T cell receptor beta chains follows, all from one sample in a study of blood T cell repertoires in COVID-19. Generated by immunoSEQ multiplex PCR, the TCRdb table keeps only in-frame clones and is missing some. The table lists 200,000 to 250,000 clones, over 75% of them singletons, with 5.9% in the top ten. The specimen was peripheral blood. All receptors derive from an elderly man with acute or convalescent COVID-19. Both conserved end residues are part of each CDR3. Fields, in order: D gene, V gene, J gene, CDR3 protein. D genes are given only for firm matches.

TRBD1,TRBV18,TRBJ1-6,CASSPRTGDNSPLHF
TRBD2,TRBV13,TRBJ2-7,CASSPGTSGSHEQYF
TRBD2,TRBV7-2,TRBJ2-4,CASSLTSGVAKNIQYF
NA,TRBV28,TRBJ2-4,CASSPSGFGGLAKNIQYF
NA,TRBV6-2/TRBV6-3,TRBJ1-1,CASSYFWGGTMNTEAFF
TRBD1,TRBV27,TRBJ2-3,CASRLDRTSTDTQYF
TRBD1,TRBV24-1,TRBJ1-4,CATSDGTGGGEKLFF
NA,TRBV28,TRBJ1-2,CASSSPLGAGQVAPNYGYTF
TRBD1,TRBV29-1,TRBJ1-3,CSVTDRAGNTIYF
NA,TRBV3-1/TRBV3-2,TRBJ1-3,CASSQEAVLSGNTIYF
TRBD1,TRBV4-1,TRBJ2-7,CASSPWTGRNEQYF
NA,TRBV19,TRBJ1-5,CASRPEAGRNQPQHF
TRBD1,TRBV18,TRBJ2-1,CASSPPQGAGNEQFF
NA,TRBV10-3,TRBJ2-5,CAISPAARGGETQYF
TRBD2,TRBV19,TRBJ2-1,CASSSVGGRLYNEQFF
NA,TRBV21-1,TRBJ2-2,CASRWDSPGELFF
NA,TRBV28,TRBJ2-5,CASSLGPDSPMGQETQYF
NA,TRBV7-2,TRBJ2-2,CASRLDTTGELFF
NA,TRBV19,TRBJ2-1,CASRRTGRERGPQFF
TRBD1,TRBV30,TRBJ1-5,CAWGTQGWSNQPQHF
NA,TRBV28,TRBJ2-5,CASSWTGSGRSQYF
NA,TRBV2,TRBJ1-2,CASGAGGNYGYTF
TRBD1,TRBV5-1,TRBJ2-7,CASSLAPFFGTGGGYEQYF
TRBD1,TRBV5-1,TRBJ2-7,CASSRRGQGAYEQYF
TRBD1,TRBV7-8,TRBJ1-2,CASSRRDRVYGYTF
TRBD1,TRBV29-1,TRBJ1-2,CSVPGTGGGYTF
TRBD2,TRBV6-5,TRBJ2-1,CASRPTSAYYNEQFF
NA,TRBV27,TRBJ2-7,CASSLSAGNYEQYF
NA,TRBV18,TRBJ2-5,CASSPASQETQYF
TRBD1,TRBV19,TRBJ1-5,CASSITSGGTGLSQPQHF
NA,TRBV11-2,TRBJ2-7,CASSFALGGQSSEQYF
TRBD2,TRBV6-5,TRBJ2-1,CASSTLAGGTNEQFF
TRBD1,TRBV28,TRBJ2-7,CASRSRRDRIMYEQYF
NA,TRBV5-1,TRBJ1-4,CASSVTGPPLGKLFF
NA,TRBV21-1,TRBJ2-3,CASSKVAGTSGSITDTQYF
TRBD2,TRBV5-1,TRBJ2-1,CARRPGGAASYNEQFF
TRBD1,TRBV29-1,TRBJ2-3,CSVTGGMDTQYF
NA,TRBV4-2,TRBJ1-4,CASSQDRGASTNEKLFF
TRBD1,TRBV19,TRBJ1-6,CASMDRGGFNSPLHF
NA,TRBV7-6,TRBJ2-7,CASSLQGGTQYF
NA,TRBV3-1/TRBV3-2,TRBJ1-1,CASSQRQATEAFF
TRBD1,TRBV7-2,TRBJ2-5,CASSTKRQGRETQYF
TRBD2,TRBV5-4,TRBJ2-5,CASSLGLAGGETQYF
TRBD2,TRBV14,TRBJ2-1,CASRASGSGNEQFF
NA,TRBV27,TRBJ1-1,CASSAQDRPEAFF